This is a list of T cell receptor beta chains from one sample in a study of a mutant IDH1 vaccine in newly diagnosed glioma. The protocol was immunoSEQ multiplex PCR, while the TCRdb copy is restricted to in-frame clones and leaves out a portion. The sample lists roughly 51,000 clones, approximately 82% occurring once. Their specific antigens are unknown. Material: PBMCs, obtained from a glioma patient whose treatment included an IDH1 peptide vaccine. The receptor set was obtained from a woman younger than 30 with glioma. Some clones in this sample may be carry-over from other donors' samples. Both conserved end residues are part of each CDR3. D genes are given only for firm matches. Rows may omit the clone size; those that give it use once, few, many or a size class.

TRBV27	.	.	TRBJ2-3	TGTGCCAGCAGTTTAGTTTCGGGAGATACGCAGTATTTT	CASSLVSGDTQYF
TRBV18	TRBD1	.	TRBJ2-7	TGTGCCAGCTCACCGTCCGGGACAGGGGTGGGCCTGATCGAGCAGTACTTC	CASSPSGTGVGLIEQYF
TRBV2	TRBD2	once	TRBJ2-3	TGTGCCAGCCCGGGGGGGAGCACAGATACGCAGTATTTT	CASPGGSTDTQYF
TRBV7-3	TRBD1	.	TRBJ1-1	TGTGCCAGCAGCTTAGTGACAGGGGGTTTAGGAGCTTTCTTT	CASSLVTGGLGAFF
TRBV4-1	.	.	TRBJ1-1	TGCGCCAGCAGCCAAGAAAGATTAGCAGGGGTGAACACTGAAGCTTTCTTT	CASSQERLAGVNTEAFF
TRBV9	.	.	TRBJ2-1	TGTGCCAGCAGCGTAGACCCTTACGATCTTCAGTTCTTC	CASSVDPYDLQFF
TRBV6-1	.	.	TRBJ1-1	TGTGCCAGCAGTGAAGCAGGCAGCATGAACACTGAAGCTTTCTTT	CASSEAGSMNTEAFF
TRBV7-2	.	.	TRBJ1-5	TGTGCCAGCGCCATTCAGGCGGACAATCAGCCCCAGCATTTT	CASAIQADNQPQHF
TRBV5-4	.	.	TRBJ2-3	TGTGCCAGCAGCTTGGTTGGGGGGCTCACAGATACGCAGTATTTT	CASSLVGGLTDTQYF
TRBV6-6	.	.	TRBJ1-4	TGTGCCAGCGGCCGGGACACTGAAAAACTGTTTTTT	CASGRDTEKLFF
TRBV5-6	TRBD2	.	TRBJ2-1	TGTGCCAGCAGCTTGCAACTGGGGCTAGCGGGGAACAATGAGCAGTTCTTC	CASSLQLGLAGNNEQFF
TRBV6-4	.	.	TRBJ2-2	TGTGCCAGCAGTGACGTAGCCAACACCGGGGAGCTGTTTTTT	CASSDVANTGELFF
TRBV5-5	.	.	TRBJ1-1	TGTGCCAGCAGCTTGGCCGCTGAAGCTTTCTTT	CASSLAAEAFF
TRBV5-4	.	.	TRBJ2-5	TGTGCCAGCAGCTCAGGGATGGAGACCCAGTACTTC	CASSSGMETQYF
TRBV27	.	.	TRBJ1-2	TGTGCCAGCAGTTTCAACAGCTGGGCTAACTATGGCTACACCTTC	CASSFNSWANYGYTF
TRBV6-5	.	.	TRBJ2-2	TGTGCCAGCAGCTTCACAGGGTCTAACGGGGAGCTGTTTTTT	CASSFTGSNGELFF
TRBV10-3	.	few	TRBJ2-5	TGTGCCACCTGGGTAGGACCACGCGGCCCAGGGGACCAAGAGACCCAGTACTTC	CATWVGPRGPGDQETQYF
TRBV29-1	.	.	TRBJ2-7	TGCAGCGTGGGCTGGGTCTACGAGCAGTACTTC	CSVGWVYEQYF
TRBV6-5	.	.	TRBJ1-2	TGTGCCAGCAACCCGACAGGCACTAACTATGGCTACACCTTC	CASNPTGTNYGYTF
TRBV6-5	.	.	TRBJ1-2	TGTGCCAGCTTGGACCCTAGGAAGGGCTACACCTTC	CASLDPRKGYTF
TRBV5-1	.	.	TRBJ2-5	TGCGCCAGCAGCTCCACTCAAGAGACCCAGTACTTC	CASSSTQETQYF
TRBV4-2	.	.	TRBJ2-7	TGTGCCAGCAGCGTCGGTCTGGGAATGGGCAGCGAGCAGTACTTC	CASSVGLGMGSEQYF
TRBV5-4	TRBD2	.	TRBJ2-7	TGTGCCAGCAGCGAGGGACTAGCGGGAGGCAACGAGCAGTACTTC	CASSEGLAGGNEQYF
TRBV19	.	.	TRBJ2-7	TGTGCCAGTAGTATCGGCAGGGAGGCCGAGCAGTACTTC	CASSIGREAEQYF
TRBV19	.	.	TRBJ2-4	TGTGCCAGTAGTAGCCCGGGACTCCCTAAGGGAAACATTCAGTACTTC	CASSSPGLPKGNIQYF
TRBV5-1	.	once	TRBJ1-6	TGCGCCAGCAGCCCCGACAGGCCTAATTCACCCCTCCACTTT	CASSPDRPNSPLHF
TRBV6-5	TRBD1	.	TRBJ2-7	TGTGCCAGCAGTCCGACAGGGGGGTACGAGCAGTACTTC	CASSPTGGYEQYF
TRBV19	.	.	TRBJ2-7	TGTGCCAGTAGTCTTTCGACAGGTTATTACGAGCAGTACTTC	CASSLSTGYYEQYF